These 29 T cell receptor beta chains originate from one sample sequenced in a study of shared clonotypes between healthy human individuals. Libraries were prepared by immunoSEQ multiplex PCR; TCRdb keeps only in-frame clonotypes and omits some of them. This table holds millions of clones, roughly 93% found once. Material: naive CD4+ T cells from PBMCs. Documented subset: CD45RA+ positively selected. Receptors were obtained from a man between 18 and 35 years old in good health. Some clones in this sample may be carry-over from other donors' samples.

This chain uses TRBV27 with TRBJ2-1, with 12 bases that match TRBD2. V shed 0 bases and J 7 bases; nucleotides not matched to a gene: 4. The CDR3 length is 16 residues. CDR1 is MNHEY and CDR2 is SMNVEV in the germline V gene (reference sequence). The chain's CDR3 is CASSLSLAGGSNEQFF. CDR3 in DNA: TGTGCCAGCAGTTTATCGCTAGCGGGAGGGAGTAATGAGCAGTTCTTC.

A word on this clone: This same CDR3 is encoded by further DNA sequences in the sample. V is TRBV7-2 and J is TRBJ1-1; 7 nucleotides line up with TRBD1. This CDR3 has 14 residues. Germline-derived CDR1 and CDR2 are SGHTA and FQGNSA. Trimming took 6 bases from V and 2 from J; bases not matched to a gene: 6. This CDR3 reads CASSPGTANTEAFF. Written as DNA, the CDR3 is TGTGCCAGCAGTCCCGGGACAGCTAACACTGAAGCTTTCTTT. The full variable domain, rest sourced from reference TRBV7-2 and TRBJ1-1, is GAGVSQSPSNKVTEKGKDVELRCDPISGHTALYWYRQSLGQGLEFLIYFQGNSAPDKSGLPSDRFSAERTGGSVSTLTIQRTQQEDSAVYLCASSPGTANTEAFFGQGTRLTVV.

The V gene is TRBV28, the J gene TRBJ1-1; 7 bases match TRBD1. CDR3 size: 13 residues. Germline V gene sequence: CDR1 MDHEN, CDR2 SYDVKM. Losses at the gene ends were 6 bases for V and 5 bases for J; bases not matched to a gene: 6. The CDR3 here is CASSPPQGTEAFF. The DNA of the CDR3 is TGTGCCAGCAGCCCACCACAGGGGACTGAAGCTTTCTTT.

The chain combines TRBV7-9 with TRBJ2-3; D is possibly TRBD2 (5 bases). The germline V gene encodes CDR1 SEHNR and CDR2 FQNEAQ (reference sequence). Trimming pared 4 bases from V and 3 bases from J, leaving 11 bases between. This CDR3 spans 14 amino acids. CDR3 sequence: CASSSIRGTDTQYF. The CDR3 region has the DNA TGTGCCAGCAGCTCGATCCGGGGAACAGATACGCAGTATTTT.

This chain links TRBV7-2 with TRBJ2-7, with D hard to call. The CDR3 runs to 13 residues. V was pared by 5 bases and J by 2 bases, with 10 bases between. Germline lookup yields CDR1 SGHTA and CDR2 FQGNSA. In DNA form, the CDR3 reads TGTGCCAGCAGCCTGCAAACCCCCTACGAGCAGTACTTC. Translated, it gives CASSLQTPYEQYF.

This chain joins TRBV28 and TRBJ1-4, with D tentatively TRBD1 (6 bases). The CDR3 sequence is 16 residues long. The germline V gene encodes CDR1 MDHEN and CDR2 SYDVKM. Between the trimmed V and J ends, which lost 5 bases and 6 bases, there was a span of 19 bases. The CDR3: CASSQSRQDIDEKLFF. CDR3 nucleotides: TGTGCCAGCAGTCAGAGCCGACAGGATATTGATGAAAAACTGTTTTTT.

The CDR3 coding sequence is TGTGCCAGCAGTCCGCGGACAGTATCCAATGAGCAGTTCTTC. Translated, it gives CASSPRTVSNEQFF. This sequence joins TRBV27 and TRBJ2-1; D possibly corresponds to TRBD1 (6 bases). The V gene's germline CDR1 is MNHEY and CDR2 SMNVEV (reference sequence). CDR3 length: 14 residues. The V end lost 5 bases, the J end lost 6 bases, and 14 bases lay between the germline ends.

This chain connects TRBV7-2 to TRBJ2-7; D gene uncertain. Deletions cut 1 base from V and 2 bases from J, with 12 bases between. Germline CDR1 SGHTA, CDR2 FQGNSA. CDR3 length: 15 amino acids. CDR3 in amino acids: CASSLGGSATYEQYF. The CDR3 DNA follows: TGTGCCAGCAGCTTAGGGGGAAGCGCTACCTACGAGCAGTACTTC. Full variable domain (missing parts from reference TRBV7-2 and TRBJ2-7): GAGVSQSPSNKVTEKGKDVELRCDPISGHTALYWYRQSLGQGLEFLIYFQGNSAPDKSGLPSDRFSAERTGGSVSTLTIQRTQQEDSAVYLCASSLGGSATYEQYFGPGTRLTVT.

This chain uses TRBV5-1 with TRBJ2-5; TRBD1 matches 9 bases. The CDR3 runs 15 residues. The germline V gene encodes CDR1 SGHRS and CDR2 YFSETQ. The V and J ends lost 5 bases and 4 bases, in that order; junction bases with no gene match: 9. CDR3 protein: CASSGTGMFGETQYF. The CDR3 DNA follows: TGCGCCAGCAGTGGGACAGGGATGTTCGGAGAGACCCAGTACTTC.

This clone was recorded once. The rearrangement links TRBV29-1 to TRBJ2-3, with D unresolved. The V gene's germline CDR1 is SQVTM and CDR2 ANQGSEA. This CDR3 contains 12 residues. The V and J ends lost 4 bases and 1 base respectively, with 6 bases between them. The CDR3 DNA reads as TGCAGCGTTGTTAGCCGCACAGATACGCAGTATTTT. As protein: CSVVSRTDTQYF.

This clone was picked up one time. The chain recombines TRBV28 with TRBJ2-7; TRBD1 matches 8 bases. The CDR3 has 15 residues. Germline values: CDR1 MDHEN, CDR2 SYDVKM. Trimming took 3 bases from V and 2 from J; bases not matched to a gene: 6. The CDR3 DNA follows: TGTGCCAGCAGTTTTCTGGGACAGGCGACCTACGAGCAGTACTTC. Translation gives CASSFLGQATYEQYF.

The chain recombines TRBV21-1 with TRBJ1-1. TRBV21-1 is a known pseudogene. CDR3 length: 15 amino acids. The CDR3 nucleotides are TGTGCCAGCAGCAAACCACAGGATTGGGGGACTGAAGCTTTCTTT. Protein product: CASSKPQDWGTEAFF.

The chain carries TRBV27 and TRBJ2-1; D not resolved. The CDR3 is made up of 14 amino acids. Trimming took off 6 bases at V and 3 bases at J, with 12 bases between the two ends. Germline V gene sequence: CDR1 MNHEY, CDR2 SMNVEV (reference sequence). The CDR3 loop reads CASSSVYFYNEQFF. The CDR3 nucleotides read TGTGCCAGCAGCTCTGTCTATTTCTACAATGAGCAGTTCTTC.

The chain combines TRBV4-2 with TRBJ2-7, with TRBD1 as a possible D gene (6 bases). The germline V and J ends were trimmed by 4 bases and 6 bases, with 13 bases remaining between them. The CDR3 contains 13 residues. In germline, CDR1 is LGHNA, CDR2 YNFKEQ. CDR3 in amino acids: CASSPNRAPEQYF. The CDR3 coding sequence is TGTGCCAGCAGCCCCAACAGGGCCCCCGAGCAGTACTTC.

The chain joins TRBV5-1 to TRBJ1-3, with 8 bases identical to TRBD1. The germline CDR1 and CDR2 sequences are SGHRS and YFSETQ. This CDR3 has 13 amino acids. With 4 bases clipped from V and 7 bases from J, the junction kept 4 bases outside the gene matches. The DNA of the CDR3 is TGCGCCAGCAGCGCGGACAGGGAGAACACCATATATTTT. This sequence encodes CASSADRENTIYF.

This clone was counted once. V gene TRBV14 combines with J gene TRBJ2-5; possibly TRBD1 for D (7 bases). V lost 4 bases, J lost 4 bases, and 13 bases lay in between. The CDR3 has 14 residues. Germline loops: CDR1 SGHDN, CDR2 FVKESK. The CDR3 loop is CASSPRRGLETQYF. Here the CDR3 DNA reads TGTGCCAGCAGCCCGCGGAGGGGGCTAGAGACCCAGTACTTC.

This chain links TRBV7-7 with TRBJ2-7; 7 positions agree with TRBD2. With V trimmed by 5 bases and J by 7 bases, 8 bases remained unmatched. The CDR3 extends over 13 amino acids. In germline, CDR1 is SSHAT, CDR2 FNYEAQ (reference sequence). Written as DNA, the CDR3 is TGTGCCAGCAGCCCTGGACTAGGTGGAGAGCAGTACTTC. This sequence encodes CASSPGLGGEQYF. The full variable domain, completed using reference TRBV7-7 and TRBJ2-7, is GAGVSQSPRYKVTKRGQDVTLRCDPISSHATLYWYQQALGQGPEFLTYFNYEAQPDKSGLPSDRFSAERPEGSISTLTIQRTEQRDSAMYRCASSPGLGGEQYFGPGTRLTVT.

The chain employs TRBV14 and TRBJ2-3; maybe TRBD2 (6 bases). The V gene lost 4 bases and the J gene lost 8 bases, with 16 bases spanning the gap. Germline CDR1 is SGHDN and CDR2 is FVKESK. There are 14 residues in the CDR3. The CDR3 nucleotides are TGTGCCAGCAGCCTGCTAATGCCGGAGGGTACGCAGTATTTT. It codes for CASSLLMPEGTQYF.

The chain recombines TRBV5-4 with TRBJ2-7; either TRBD1 or TRBD2 may supply D (5 bases each). Germline CDR1 and CDR2: SGHNT and YYREEE (reference sequence). This CDR3 is 13 amino acids long. V was pared by 2 bases and J by 3 bases, with 9 bases between. CDR3 sequence (DNA): TGTGCCAGCAGCTTCTGGGGGATCTACGAGCAGTACTTC. Translated, it gives CASSFWGIYEQYF.

J is TRBJ2-4 and V is TRBV11-2; TRBD1 matches at 8 bases. This CDR3 contains 14 residues. V dropped 1 base and J dropped 13; count of bases not matched to a gene: 9. Per the germline V gene, CDR1 is SGHAT and CDR2 is FQNNGV. CDR3 coding DNA: TGTGCCAGCAGCTTAGGGGCATCCAGGGGGCCGCAGTACTTC. This sequence encodes CASSLGASRGPQYF.

The chain couples TRBV18 to TRBJ2-1; no clear D gene. Trimming shortened V by 1 base and J by 5 bases, and 12 bases separated the two germline ends. CDR3 length equals 15 residues. Per the germline V gene, CDR1 is KGHSH and CDR2 is LQKENI. The CDR3 reads CASSPLQALDNEQFF. In DNA form, the CDR3 reads TGTGCCAGCTCACCACTGCAGGCCCTGGACAATGAGCAGTTCTTC.

The chain is built from TRBV5-1 and TRBJ2-3; TRBD2 aligns across 13 bases. Looked up from germline, CDR1 is SGHRS and CDR2 is YFSETQ. V was clipped by 4 bases and J by 7 bases; unmatched bases: 12. This CDR3 comprises 17 residues. The CDR3 DNA sequence: TGCGCCAGCAGCACGAGCGGACTAGCGGGGGCACAGAATACGCAGTATTTT. It yields the protein CASSTSGLAGAQNTQYF.

The J gene is TRBJ2-6, the V gene TRBV2, with TRBD1 as a possible D gene (5 bases). The CDR3 runs to 13 residues. V was clipped by 9 bases and J by 0 bases, with 6 bases between them. Germline values: CDR1 SNHLY, CDR2 FYNNEI. The CDR3 spells CARGVSGANVLTF. In DNA, the CDR3 is TGTGCCAGAGGGGTCTCTGGGGCCAACGTCCTGACTTTC.

V and J are TRBV18 and TRBJ1-2; 7 bases are a match to TRBD1. V shed 5 bases and J 3 bases; nucleotides not matched to a gene: 3. Germline V gene sequence: CDR1 KGHSH, CDR2 LQKENI. The length of the CDR3 is 13 residues. This chain's CDR3 is CASSGTAHYGYTF. In nucleotides, the CDR3 is TGTGCCAGCTCAGGGACAGCCCACTATGGCTACACCTTC. The variable domain in full, completed from reference TRBV18 and TRBJ1-2, reads NAGVMQNPRHLVRRRGQEARLRCSPMKGHSHVYWYRQLPEEGLKFMVYLQKENIIDESGMPKERFSAEFPKEGPSILRIQQVVRGDSAAYFCASSGTAHYGYTFGSGTRLTVV.

The chain uses TRBV15 and TRBJ2-2; weak D call: TRBD2 (6 bases). The CDR3 spans 14 residues. V was trimmed by 0 bases and J by 8 bases, leaving 10 bases between them. The germline gives CDR1 LNHNV, CDR2 YYDKDF (reference sequence). The CDR3 sequence is CATSRDVLAGELFF. CDR3 DNA sequence: TGTGCCACCAGCAGAGATGTCCTAGCGGGGGAGCTGTTTTTT.

The gene calls are TRBV5-6 and TRBJ1-6; perhaps TRBD1 as D (6 bases). CDR1 is SGHDT, CDR2 YYEEEE, per germline. V lost 5 bases and J lost 0, with 9 bases in between. The CDR3 is 15 residues long. In DNA form, the CDR3 reads TGTGCCAGCAGAAGGGGGAACTCCTATAATTCACCCCTCCACTTT. Amino acids: CASRRGNSYNSPLHF.

The CDR3 here is CASSQRTVAGEQYF. CDR3 nucleotide sequence: TGTGCCAGCAGCCAACGGACAGTGGCGGGCGAGCAGTACTTC. V usage is TRBV11-2 and J usage is TRBJ2-7; D is possibly TRBD1 (6 bases). Germline V gene data show CDR1 as SGHAT and CDR2 as FQNNGV. V lost 5 bases and J 6 bases, leaving 17 bases between the germline ends. The CDR3 has 14 amino acids.

This chain connects TRBV5-6 to TRBJ2-7, with 7 nucleotides matching TRBD1. This CDR3 has 14 amino acids. CDR1 is SGHDT, CDR2 YYEEEE, per germline. Losses at the gene ends were 2 bases for V and 6 bases for J; bases not matched to a gene: 8. The DNA of the CDR3 is TGTGCCAGCAGCTTCGACAGGGTCAATCGCGAGCAGTACTTC. It is translated as CASSFDRVNREQYF.

The chain employs TRBV5-1 and TRBJ2-2; D remains unclear. The V gene's germline CDR1 is SGHRS and CDR2 YFSETQ. The ends were cut back, 0 bases at V and 2 bases at J, with 8 bases in the middle. CDR3 length equals 15 residues. CDR3 protein: CASSLDLDNTGELFF. In DNA form, the CDR3 reads TGCGCCAGCAGCTTGGACCTAGATAACACCGGGGAGCTGTTTTTT.